Described below is a single TCR beta chain sequence and its context. As yet, its antigen is unknown. Researchers ran the PCR with 60 Vbeta and 13 Jbeta primers. Source study methods: Later analysis identified roughly 84 million unique TCR beta chains, about 11 million shared. The protocol was immunoSEQ multiplex PCR, while the TCRdb copy is restricted to in-frame clones and leaves out a portion. V, J and clone size were drawn from that table, and D and trimming were deduced from the DNA. The repertoire holds some 100,000 clones, with 79% as singletons. The data were taken from a study of cytomegalovirus exposure and HLA in healthy donors. Study context: Within an early data release were 65 million to 90 million unique TCRs drawn from HLA-typed donors.

Whole-study findings and limits: Apart from CMV serostatus, no immune exposure information was available.

This TCR was sampled from a female donor in good health and CMV-seropositive. Sequenced input: PBMCs.

The CDR3 protein is CASSPLSSYNEQFF. In DNA, the CDR3 is TGTGCCAGTAGCCCTCTGAGCTCCTACAATGAGCAGTTCTTC. The rearrangement uses TRBV19 and TRBJ2-1; the D is unclear. Looked up from germline, CDR1 is LNHDA and CDR2 is SQIVND (reference sequence). V gave up 6 bases and J gave up 0 bases, with 9 bases separating them. CDR3 length: 14 amino acids.